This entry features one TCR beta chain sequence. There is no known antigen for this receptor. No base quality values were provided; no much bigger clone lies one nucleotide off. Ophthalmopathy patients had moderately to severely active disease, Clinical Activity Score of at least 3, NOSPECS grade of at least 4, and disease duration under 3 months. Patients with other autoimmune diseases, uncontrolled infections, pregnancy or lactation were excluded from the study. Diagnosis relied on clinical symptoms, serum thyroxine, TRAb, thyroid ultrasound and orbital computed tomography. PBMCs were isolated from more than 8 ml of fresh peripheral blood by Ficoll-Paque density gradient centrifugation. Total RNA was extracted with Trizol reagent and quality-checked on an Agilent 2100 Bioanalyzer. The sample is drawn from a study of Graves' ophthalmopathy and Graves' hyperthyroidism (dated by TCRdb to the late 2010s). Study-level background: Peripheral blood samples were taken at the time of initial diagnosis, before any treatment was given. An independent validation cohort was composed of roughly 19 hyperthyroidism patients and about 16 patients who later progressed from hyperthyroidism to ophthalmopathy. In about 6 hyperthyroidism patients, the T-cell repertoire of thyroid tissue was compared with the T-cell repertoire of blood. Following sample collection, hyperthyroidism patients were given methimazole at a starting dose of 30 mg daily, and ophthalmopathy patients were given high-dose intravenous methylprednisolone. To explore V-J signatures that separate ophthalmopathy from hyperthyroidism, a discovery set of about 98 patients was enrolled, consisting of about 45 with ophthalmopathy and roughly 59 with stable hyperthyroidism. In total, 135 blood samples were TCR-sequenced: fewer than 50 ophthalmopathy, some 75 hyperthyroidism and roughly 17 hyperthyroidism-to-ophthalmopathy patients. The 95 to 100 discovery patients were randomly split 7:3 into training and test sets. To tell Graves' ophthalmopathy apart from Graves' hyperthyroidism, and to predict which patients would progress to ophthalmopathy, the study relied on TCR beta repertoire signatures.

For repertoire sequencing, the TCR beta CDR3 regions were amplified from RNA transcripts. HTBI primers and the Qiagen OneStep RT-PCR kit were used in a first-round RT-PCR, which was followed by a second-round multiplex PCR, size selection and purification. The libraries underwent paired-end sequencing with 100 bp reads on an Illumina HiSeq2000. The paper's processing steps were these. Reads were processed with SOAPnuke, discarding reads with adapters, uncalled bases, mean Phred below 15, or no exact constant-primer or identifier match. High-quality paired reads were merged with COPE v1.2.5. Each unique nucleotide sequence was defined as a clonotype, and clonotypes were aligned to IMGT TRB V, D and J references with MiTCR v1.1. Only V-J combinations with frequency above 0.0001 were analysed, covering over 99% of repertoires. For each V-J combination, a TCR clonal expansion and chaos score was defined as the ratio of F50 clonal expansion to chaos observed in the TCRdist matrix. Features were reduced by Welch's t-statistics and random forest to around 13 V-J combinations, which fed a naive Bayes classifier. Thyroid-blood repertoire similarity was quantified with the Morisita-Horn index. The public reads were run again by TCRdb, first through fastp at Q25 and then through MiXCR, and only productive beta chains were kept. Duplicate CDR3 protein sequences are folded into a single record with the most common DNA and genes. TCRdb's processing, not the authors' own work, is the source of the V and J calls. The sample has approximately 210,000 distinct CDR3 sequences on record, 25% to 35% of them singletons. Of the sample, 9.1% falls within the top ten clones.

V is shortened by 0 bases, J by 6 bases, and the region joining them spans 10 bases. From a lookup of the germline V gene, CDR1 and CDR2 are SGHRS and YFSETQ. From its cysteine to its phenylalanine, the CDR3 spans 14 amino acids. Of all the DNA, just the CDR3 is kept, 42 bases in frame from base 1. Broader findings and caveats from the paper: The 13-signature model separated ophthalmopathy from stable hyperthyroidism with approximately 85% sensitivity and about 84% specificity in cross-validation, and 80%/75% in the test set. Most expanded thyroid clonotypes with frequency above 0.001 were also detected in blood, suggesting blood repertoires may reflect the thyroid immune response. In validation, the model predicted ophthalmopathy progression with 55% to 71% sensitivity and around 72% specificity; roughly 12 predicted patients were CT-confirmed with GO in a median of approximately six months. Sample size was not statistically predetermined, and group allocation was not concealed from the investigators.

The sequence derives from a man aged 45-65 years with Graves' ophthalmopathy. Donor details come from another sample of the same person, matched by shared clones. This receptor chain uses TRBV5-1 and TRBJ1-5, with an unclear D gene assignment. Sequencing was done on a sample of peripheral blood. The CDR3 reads CASSLGREGQPQHF. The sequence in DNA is TGCGCCAGCAGCTTGGGGAGGGAGGGTCAGCCCCAGCATTTT.